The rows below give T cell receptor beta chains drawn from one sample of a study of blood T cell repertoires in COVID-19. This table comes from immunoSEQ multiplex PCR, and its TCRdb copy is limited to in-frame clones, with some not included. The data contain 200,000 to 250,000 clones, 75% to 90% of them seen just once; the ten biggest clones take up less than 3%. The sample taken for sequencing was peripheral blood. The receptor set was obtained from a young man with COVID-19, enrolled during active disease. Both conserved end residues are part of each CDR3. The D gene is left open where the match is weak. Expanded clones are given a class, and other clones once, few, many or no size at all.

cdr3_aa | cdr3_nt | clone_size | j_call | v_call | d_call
CASSQSGGPYGYTF | TGTGCCAGCAGCCAATCAGGGGGCCCATACGGCTACACCTTC | . | TRBJ1-2 | TRBV3-1/TRBV3-2 | TRBD1
CASSEWRQNYGYTF | TGTGCCAGCAGTGAATGGCGGCAGAACTATGGCTACACCTTC | . | TRBJ1-2 | TRBV25-1 | .
CASSHPRSGTGGSPLHF | TGTGCCAGCAGCCACCCTCGATCCGGGACAGGGGGGTCACCCCTCCACTTT | few | TRBJ1-6 | TRBV7-8 | TRBD1
CASSPWDSIGTEAFF | TGTGCCAGCTCACCATGGGACAGCATAGGCACTGAAGCTTTCTTT | . | TRBJ1-1 | TRBV18 | TRBD1
CASPTDSGNTIYF | TGTGCCAGTCCGACAGACTCTGGAAACACCATATATTTT | few | TRBJ1-3 | TRBV19 | .
CASRRYPFSGCGYTF | TGCGCCAGCCGCCGTTACCCTTTCAGCGGCTGCGGCTACACCTTC | . | TRBJ1-2 | TRBV23-1 | .
CASHPFESTEAFF | TGTGCCAGCCACCCGTTTGAGAGTACTGAAGCTTTCTTT | . | TRBJ1-1 | TRBV7-8 | .
CASSAGHTMNTEAFF | TGTGCCAGCAGCGCTGGACACACCATGAACACTGAAGCTTTCTTT | . | TRBJ1-1 | TRBV5-4 | .
CASGDTNQPQHF | TGTGCCAGCGGGGACACCAATCAGCCCCAGCATTTT | . | TRBJ1-5 | TRBV2 | .
CASTLSTGRVWNTEAFF | TGTGCCAGCACTCTCAGTACAGGGAGGGTTTGGAACACTGAAGCTTTCTTT | . | TRBJ1-1 | TRBV28 | .
CSARRDRLAFF | TGCAGTGCGAGACGGGACAGGTTAGCTTTCTTT | . | TRBJ1-1 | TRBV20-1 | TRBD1
CASSLVPGDRTGELFF | TGTGCCAGCAGCTTAGTTCCGGGAGACCGGACCGGGGAGCTGTTTTTT | . | TRBJ2-2 | TRBV11-1 | .
CASKLGGGSGELFF | TGTGCCAGTAAACTCGGGGGAGGTAGCGGGGAGCTGTTTTTT | . | TRBJ2-2 | TRBV19 | .
CASSLPTVYGYTF | TGTGCCAGCAGCTTACCCACAGTCTATGGCTACACCTTC | . | TRBJ1-2 | TRBV7-3 | .
CASARVSPETGNTIYF | TGTGCCAGCGCCAGAGTCAGCCCGGAGACTGGAAACACCATATATTTT | . | TRBJ1-3 | TRBV7-9 | .
CASSGPFYGYTF | TGTGCCAGCAGCGGGCCTTTCTATGGCTACACCTTC | . | TRBJ1-2 | TRBV9 | .
CATSEARTYTGELFF | TGTGCCACCAGTGAGGCCCGAACCTACACCGGGGAGCTGTTTTTT | . | TRBJ2-2 | TRBV24-1 | .
CASSLAPLSYNEQFF | TGTGCCAGCAGCTTAGCCCCTCTCTCCTACAATGAGCAGTTCTTC | . | TRBJ2-1 | TRBV7-8 | .
CASSDSGTGIYEQYF | TGTGCCAGTAGCGACTCCGGGACAGGGATATACGAGCAGTACTTC | . | TRBJ2-7 | TRBV19 | TRBD1
CASRTQGTSNQPQHF | TGTGCCAGCAGAACTCAGGGGACTAGCAATCAGCCCCAGCATTTT | . | TRBJ1-5 | TRBV19 | .
CATYASSYEQYF | TGTGCCACCTATGCGTCCTCCTACGAGCAGTACTTC | . | TRBJ2-7 | TRBV27 | .
CASNNRVRNQPQHF | TGTGCCAGTAACAACAGGGTTCGTAATCAGCCCCAGCATTTT | . | TRBJ1-5 | TRBV19 | .
CASSFTHDTQYF | TGTGCCAGCAGCTTTACACACGATACGCAGTATTTT | . | TRBJ2-3 | TRBV5-6 | .
CASSLYRQGPYGYTF | TGTGCCAGCAGTTTGTACCGACAGGGGCCCTATGGCTACACCTTC | . | TRBJ1-2 | TRBV28 | TRBD1
CASSVAGGSETQYF | TGTGCCAGCAGCGTAGCGGGAGGGTCAGAGACCCAGTACTTC | . | TRBJ2-5 | TRBV9 | TRBD2
CASSLRTGGGWSGYTF | TGTGCCAGCAGTTTAAGGACAGGCGGGGGGTGGTCTGGCTACACCTTC | . | TRBJ1-2 | TRBV28 | TRBD1
CASSDGARWNTEAFF | TGTGCCAGCAGTGATGGGGCTCGGTGGAACACTGAAGCTTTCTTT | once | TRBJ1-1 | TRBV6-6 | .
CASSRGWSSYNEQFF | TGTGCCAGCAGCCGTGGGTGGAGCTCCTACAATGAGCAGTTCTTC | . | TRBJ2-1 | TRBV7-2 | .
CASRGGQGVYEQYF | TGTGCCAGCAGAGGGGGACAGGGTGTCTACGAGCAGTACTTC | . | TRBJ2-7 | TRBV6-6 | TRBD1
CASSKGDSTNYGYTF | TGCGCCAGCAGCAAAGGGGACAGCACTAACTATGGCTACACCTTC | . | TRBJ1-2 | TRBV4-3 | TRBD1
CASSVLAGFQETQYF | TGTGCCAGCAGCGTACTAGCGGGGTTCCAAGAGACCCAGTACTTC | . | TRBJ2-5 | TRBV9 | TRBD2
CASSLFGTGTNVLTF | TGTGCCAGCAGTCTTTTTGGGACAGGGACCAACGTCCTGACTTTC | . | TRBJ2-6 | TRBV2 | TRBD1
CASSLVSGLDAEAFF | TGTGCCAGCAGCTTAGTATCAGGGTTGGACGCTGAAGCTTTCTTT | once | TRBJ1-1 | TRBV7-2 | .
CASSHSTGTGFQYF | TGCGCCAGCAGCCATTCTACCGGGACTGGGTTTCAGTACTTC | . | TRBJ2-7 | TRBV4-3 | .
CASSYRGALAKNIQYF | TGTGCCAGCAGTTACCGGGGGGCACTGGCCAAAAACATTCAGTACTTC | . | TRBJ2-4 | TRBV6-5 | .
CASSDQLGVTQYF | TGCGCCAGCAGCGATCAACTAGGAGTTACGCAGTATTTT | . | TRBJ2-3 | TRBV4-3 | .
CAISDSTGTSGIAGELFF | TGTGCCATCAGTGATAGTACCGGGACTAGCGGGATAGCCGGGGAGCTGTTTTTT | . | TRBJ2-2 | TRBV10-3 | TRBD2
CASSDRDRGSDTQYF | TGTGCCAGCAGCGACCGGGACAGGGGGTCAGATACGCAGTATTTT | . | TRBJ2-3 | TRBV11-2 | TRBD1
CASSPGGSMPQHF | TGTGCCAGCAGCCCGGGAGGGTCGATGCCCCAGCATTTT | . | TRBJ1-5 | TRBV7-2 | .
CASSQETGINSPLHF | TGTGCCAGCAGCCAGGAGACAGGGATTAATTCACCCCTCCACTTT | . | TRBJ1-6 | TRBV14 | TRBD1
CASSLAGGRGELFF | TGTGCCAGCAGCCTAGCGGGGGGCAGAGGGGAGCTGTTTTTT | . | TRBJ2-2 | TRBV9 | TRBD2
CASSPTGRREKLFF | TGTGCCAGCAGTCCGACAGGGAGGCGTGAAAAACTGTTTTTT | . | TRBJ1-4 | TRBV6-5 | TRBD1
CASSYSGQGGYGYTF | TGTGCCAGCAGTTACTCGGGACAGGGAGGCTATGGCTACACCTTC | . | TRBJ1-2 | TRBV6-5 | TRBD1
CASSSSPGQYTDTQYF | TGTGCCAGCAGTTCTTCACCGGGACAGTACACAGATACGCAGTATTTT | . | TRBJ2-3 | TRBV6-6 | TRBD1
CATSGTSGAYNEQFF | TGTGCCACCAGTGGCACTAGCGGAGCCTACAATGAGCAGTTCTTC | . | TRBJ2-1 | TRBV24-1 | TRBD2